The clone carrying this T cell receptor beta chain was seen just once. Germline trimming cut 6 bases from V and 2 bases from J; bases unmatched to any gene: 8. Germline-derived CDR1 and CDR2 are SGHTA and FQGNSA. The CDR3 sequence is 15 residues long. The data originate from a study of blood T cell repertoires in COVID-19. Study-wide context: COVID-19 samples from acute and convalescent phases originated in the United States, Italy and Spain.

Participant age was roughly 18 to 95 years, and participants resided in fewer than 25 US areas. Participants' reported clinical history set cohort assignment. Generated by immunoSEQ multiplex PCR, the TCRdb table keeps only in-frame clones and is missing some. The repertoire holds around 130,000 clones, around 84% seen once, with 2.4% in the top ten. This clonotype was obtained from a man in his forties with acute COVID-19. The sequenced sample was PBMCs or T cells enriched from blood (not recorded which). The chain has TRBV7-2 and TRBJ2-5; the match to TRBD1 covers 8 bases. The CDR3 is CASRAGTGLQETQYF. The CDR3 DNA reads TGTGCCAGCAGGGCCGGGACAGGCCTACAAGAGACCCAGTACTTC.